Ten or more counts support the clone carrying this T cell receptor (beta chain). The antigen remains undetermined. Regions amplified from RNA transcripts were the TCR beta CDR3 regions. A set of HTBI primers served as the primers for a first-round RT-PCR of the TCR CDR3. A single record per CDR3 protein comes from TCRdb applying MiXCR to the multiplex PCR reads. This sample has 390,000 or so distinct CDR3 sequences, with about 15% found just once. Enrolled ophthalmopathy patients presented with a Clinical Activity Score of at least 3, a NOSPECS grade of at least 4, and disease duration under 3 months. The diagnostic basis comprised clinical symptoms, serum thyroxine and TRAb, thyroid ultrasound and orbital computed tomography. This entry belongs to a study of T cells in Graves' hyperthyroidism and ophthalmopathy. Study-wide results and limits: Researchers report that a 13 V-J model separated ophthalmopathy from stable hyperthyroidism. The model forecast ophthalmopathy, anticipating it by a median approximately 6.1 months before onset.

V was cut by 1 base and J by 7 bases, with 11 bases left in between. The germline V gene encodes CDR1 MNHEY and CDR2 SVGEGT. The CDR3 spans 14 residues. Sequencing used blood. The V and J genes are TRBV6-2 or TRBV6-3 and TRBJ2-1; D unresolved. The receptor was derived from a man aged 18 to 29 with Graves' ophthalmopathy. Here the CDR3 reads CASSYLGSRNEQFF. CDR3 in DNA: TGTGCCAGCAGTTACTTAGGTTCACGTAATGAGCAGTTCTTC.